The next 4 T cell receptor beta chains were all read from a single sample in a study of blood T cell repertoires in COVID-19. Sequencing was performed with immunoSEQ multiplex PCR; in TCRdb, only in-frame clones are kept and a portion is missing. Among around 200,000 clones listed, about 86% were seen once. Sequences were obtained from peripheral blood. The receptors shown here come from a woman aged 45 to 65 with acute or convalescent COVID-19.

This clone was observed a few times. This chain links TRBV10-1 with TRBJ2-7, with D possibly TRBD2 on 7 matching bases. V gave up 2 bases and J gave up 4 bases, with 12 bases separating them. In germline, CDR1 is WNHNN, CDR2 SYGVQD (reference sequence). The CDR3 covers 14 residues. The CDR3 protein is CASSEGRGGYEQYF. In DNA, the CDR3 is TGCGCCAGCAGTGAGGGCAGGGGAGGGTACGAGCAGTACTTC.

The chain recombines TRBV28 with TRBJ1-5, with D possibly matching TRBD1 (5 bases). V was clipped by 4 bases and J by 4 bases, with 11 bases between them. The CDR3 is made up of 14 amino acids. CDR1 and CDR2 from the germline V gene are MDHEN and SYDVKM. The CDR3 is CASSSDTQNQPQHF. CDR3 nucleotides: TGTGCCAGCAGTTCGGACACACAAAATCAGCCCCAGCATTTT.

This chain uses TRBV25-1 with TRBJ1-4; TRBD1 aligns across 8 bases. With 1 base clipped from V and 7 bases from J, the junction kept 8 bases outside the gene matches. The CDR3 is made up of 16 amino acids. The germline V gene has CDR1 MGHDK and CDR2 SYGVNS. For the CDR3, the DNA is TGTGCCAGCAGTGAATCCCCGACAGGGGTGTTTGAAAAACTGTTTTTT. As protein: CASSESPTGVFEKLFF.

CDR3 sequence reads: CASSLVLAGSNEQFF. For the CDR3, the DNA is TGCGCCAGCAGCTTGGTACTAGCGGGGTCGAATGAGCAGTTCTTC. V and J are TRBV5-1 and TRBJ2-1, with 10 bases fitting TRBD2. V dropped 0 bases and J dropped 7; count of bases not matched to a gene: 4. This CDR3 has 15 amino acids. Germline V lookup: CDR1 SGHRS, CDR2 YFSETQ.